The table lists the clone carrying this T cell receptor (beta chain) with many counts. This sample is part of a study of T-cell reconstitution after alpha-beta-depleted transplantation in children. Unique molecular identifiers were incorporated into the prepared TCRbeta library. One entry per CDR3 protein, called by TCRdb with MiXCR from the PCR reads. The profile covers about 230,000 distinct CDR3 sequences, with 8% to 10% appearing a single time and approximately 6.2% taken by the ten largest. The receptor was derived from a human donor who donated a stem cell graft to a child with acute lymphoblastic leukemia. The material was PBMCs from the stem cell graft donor, obtained from the stem cell graft.

DNA for the CDR3: TGTGCCAGCAGCTCCCGACTAGGCGACGAGCAGTACTTC. Protein sequence: CASSSRLGDEQYF. The genes are TRBV11-2 and TRBJ2-7; TRBD2 might be the D (6 bases). Germline CDR1 and CDR2: SGHAT and FQNNGV. V gave up 4 bases and J gave up 5 bases, with 12 bases separating them. CDR3 length: 13 residues.